The 27 T cell receptor beta chains reported below all come from one sample, sequenced in a study of blood T cell repertoires in COVID-19. The protocol was immunoSEQ multiplex PCR, while the TCRdb copy is restricted to in-frame clones and leaves out a portion. The sample lists about 94,000 clones, over 65% occurring once. The specimen sequenced was peripheral blood. The receptors originated from a human donor in a cohort sampled during active COVID-19.

The chain combines TRBV5-1 with TRBJ2-2; TRBD2 is a possible D gene (5 bases). Trimming stripped 4 bases from V and 6 bases from J, with 19 bases between. Germline V gene lookup returns CDR1 SGHRS and CDR2 YFSETQ. The CDR3 runs 16 residues. Written as DNA, the CDR3 is TGCGCCAGCAGCCAACCTAACGCGGAGGTTCCCGGGGAGCTGTTTTTT. Translation gives CASSQPNAEVPGELFF. Full variable domain (outside the CDR3, taken from reference TRBV5-1 and TRBJ2-2): KAGVTQTPRYLIKTRGQQVTLSCSPISGHRSVSWYQQTPGQGLQFLFEYFSETQRNKGNFPGRFSGRQFSNSRSEMNVSTLELGDSALYLCASSQPNAEVPGELFFGEGSRLTVL.

This clone was seen only once. The rearrangement uses TRBV28 and TRBJ1-2, with 7 bases aligning to TRBD1. Unmatched junction bases numbered 7, after V lost 5 bases and J lost 1 base. Germline V CDR1 and CDR2: MDHEN, SYDVKM. This CDR3 is built from 15 residues. The CDR3: CASSAPGTDNYGYTF. The DNA of the CDR3 is TGTGCCAGCAGTGCCCCCGGGACAGATAACTATGGCTACACCTTC.

The V call is TRBV7-2, the J call TRBJ2-5, with D possibly being TRBD2 (6 bases). V was shortened by 1 base and J by 9 bases, with 9 bases between the two germline ends. Per the germline V gene, CDR1 is SGHTA and CDR2 is FQGNSA. The CDR3 extends over 12 amino acids. The CDR3 is CASSLVSGAQYF. CDR3 sequence (DNA): TGTGCCAGCAGCTTAGTTTCGGGGGCCCAGTACTTC.

The CDR3 sequence is CASSLWAETSPLHF. The CDR3 coding sequence is TGTGCCAGCAGTTTGTGGGCCGAAACTTCACCCCTCCACTTT. The chain joins TRBV28 to TRBJ1-6; the D is unclear. CDR1 is MDHEN, CDR2 SYDVKM, per germline. The V gene lost 3 bases and the J gene lost 9 bases, with 12 bases spanning the gap. The CDR3 runs to 14 residues.

The count of this clone is one. This chain joins TRBV29-1 and TRBJ1-1; 7 bases map to TRBD1. The CDR3 is 13 residues long. Looked up from germline, CDR1 is SQVTM and CDR2 is ANQGSEA. Trimming cost V 4 bases and J 5 bases; bases outside gene matches: 7. The CDR3 DNA is TGCAGCGTTGCCCGGGACAGTAAAACTGAAGCTTTCTTT. As protein: CSVARDSKTEAFF.

CDR3 region: CASSLGGTANTEAFF. The CDR3 nucleotides are TGCGCCAGCAGCTTGGGAGGGACAGCGAACACTGAAGCTTTCTTT. V usage is TRBV5-1 and J usage is TRBJ1-1; 7 bases agree with TRBD1. Germline V lookup: CDR1 SGHRS, CDR2 YFSETQ. Trimming at V came to 0 bases and at J to 1 base, leaving 3 bases not matched to a gene. This CDR3 is 15 amino acids long. The whole variable domain, remainder taken from reference TRBV5-1 and TRBJ1-1, is KAGVTQTPRYLIKTRGQQVTLSCSPISGHRSVSWYQQTPGQGLQFLFEYFSETQRNKGNFPGRFSGRQFSNSRSEMNVSTLELGDSALYLCASSLGGTANTEAFFGQGTRLTVV.

J is TRBJ2-1 and V is TRBV4-1, with a tentative D call TRBD1 (5 bases). The CDR3 runs 16 residues. Germline V CDR1 and CDR2: MGHRA, YSYEKL. The germline V and J ends were trimmed by 0 bases and 0 bases, with 9 bases remaining between them. DNA for the CDR3: TGCGCCAGCAGCCAAGAGACAGCAAGCTCCTACAATGAGCAGTTCTTC. It encodes CASSQETASSYNEQFF.

This clone occurred many times. The chain is built from TRBV5-1 and TRBJ2-7, with TRBD2 identical over 8 bases. V shed 2 bases, J shed 2 bases, and the junction held 6 bases outside the gene matches. The CDR3 covers 15 residues. Per germline, CDR1 SGHRS and CDR2 YFSETQ. CDR3: CASSFTSGEPYEQYF. CDR3 nucleotides: TGCGCCAGCAGCTTCACTAGCGGCGAACCCTACGAGCAGTACTTC.

This clone was counted once. The rearrangement links TRBV6-2 or TRBV6-3 to TRBJ2-7, with D perhaps TRBD1 (6 bases). Looked up from germline, CDR1 is MNHEY and CDR2 is SVGEGT. The length of the CDR3 is 16 residues. Between the trimmed V and J ends, which lost 7 bases and 5 bases, there was a span of 24 bases. The CDR3 sequence: CASTPPRGQMIHEQYF. As DNA, the CDR3 is TGTGCCAGCACCCCCCCAAGGGGACAAATGATCCACGAGCAGTACTTC.

The rearrangement joins TRBV28 to TRBJ2-7, with D possibly matching TRBD1 (6 bases). Germline CDR1 is MDHEN and CDR2 is SYDVKM. Trimming cost V 5 bases and J 2 bases, with 13 bases left between them. This CDR3 region has 14 residues. DNA for the CDR3: TGTGCCAGCAGTACAGGGTTGGAAACCTACGAGCAGTACTTC. Residues: CASSTGLETYEQYF.

V gene TRBV28 combines with J gene TRBJ2-7; D unresolved. Trimming removed 3 bases from V and 5 bases from J, with 17 bases in between. The CDR3 extends over 15 amino acids. CDR1 is MDHEN, CDR2 SYDVKM, per germline. The CDR3 DNA reads as TGTGCCAGCAGTTTTATATGGCCAGATGGGCACGAGCAGTACTTC. It encodes CASSFIWPDGHEQYF.

This clone was counted a few times. The chain is built from TRBV7-9 and TRBJ1-2; unclear D gene. The CDR3 spans 10 residues. CDR1 is SEHNR, CDR2 FQNEAQ, per germline (reference sequence). The V end lost 0 bases, the J end lost 14 bases, and 7 bases lay between the germline ends. The CDR3 reads CASSLALATF. The CDR3 coding sequence is TGTGCCAGCAGCTTAGCGCTGGCTACCTTC. Full variable domain (outside the CDR3, taken from reference TRBV7-9 and TRBJ1-2): DTGVSQNPRHKITKRGQNVTFRCDPISEHNRLYWYRQTLGQGPEFLTYFQNEAQLEKSRLLSDRFSAERPKGSFSTLEIQRTEQGDSAMYLCASSLALATFGSGTRLTVV.

This chain uses TRBV7-2 with TRBJ2-3; 8 nucleotides align to TRBD1. Germline loops: CDR1 SGHTA, CDR2 FQGNSA. The J segment lost 1 base and the V segment lost 5 bases, leaving 5 bases of the junction unmatched. This CDR3 has 15 residues. The CDR3 region is CASSPKTGGTDTQYF. The DNA of the CDR3 is TGTGCCAGCAGCCCCAAGACAGGGGGCACAGATACGCAGTATTTT.

In this sample, this clone turned up a few times. The rearrangement links TRBV19 to TRBJ2-5; D is possibly TRBD2 (5 bases). The CDR3 runs 13 residues. Germline V CDR1 and CDR2: LNHDA, SQIVND (reference sequence). V was cut by 3 bases and J by 5 bases, with 10 bases left in between. The CDR3 region has the DNA TGTGCCAGTAGTATCGAGGGTTGGGAGACCCAGTACTTC. Its translation: CASSIEGWETQYF. Complete variable domain (other parts from reference TRBV19 and TRBJ2-5): DGGITQSPKYLFRKEGQNVTLSCEQNLNHDAMYWYRQDPGQGLRLIYYSQIVNDFQKGDIAEGYSVSREKKESFPLTVTSAQKNPTAFYLCASSIEGWETQYFGPGTRLLVL.

This clone appeared many times. This rearrangement joins TRBV15 to TRBJ1-2; D call uncertain. V was clipped by 0 bases and J by 6 bases, with 8 bases between them. CDR1 LNHNV and CDR2 YYDKDF come from the germline V gene (reference sequence). There are 13 residues in the CDR3. In nucleotides, the CDR3 is TGTGCCACCAGCAGAGAGGGCAGAAATGGCTACACCTTC. Its protein is CATSREGRNGYTF. The variable domain in full, completed from reference TRBV15 and TRBJ1-2, reads DAMVIQNPRYQVTQFGKPVTLSCSQTLNHNVMYWYQQKSSQAPKLLFHYYDKDFNNEADTPDNFQSRRPNTSFCFLDIRSPGLGDTAMYLCATSREGRNGYTFGSGTRLTVV.

This chain joins TRBV9 and TRBJ2-5; D gene ambiguous. Trimming removed 7 bases at V and 3 bases at J, with 10 bases between. Looked up from germline, CDR1 is SGDLS and CDR2 is YYNGEE. The CDR3 has 12 residues. The DNA for the CDR3 is TGTGCCAGCTCATATAGAGAAGAGACCCAGTACTTC. Translating it yields CASSYREETQYF.

The chain employs TRBV11-2 and TRBJ2-7, with D unresolved. Looked up from germline, CDR1 is SGHAT and CDR2 is FQNNGV. The V and J ends lost 7 bases and 0 bases respectively, with 13 bases between them. There are 14 residues in the CDR3. The DNA of the CDR3 is TGTGCCAGCACCGTCGGCGGTTTCTCCTACGAGCAGTACTTC. Protein product: CASTVGGFSYEQYF.

This clone appeared a single time. This chain links TRBV18 with TRBJ2-2, with TRBD2 matching 14 bases. The CDR3 length is 18 residues. The germline CDR1 and CDR2 sequences are KGHSH and LQKENI. V shed 1 base and J 4 bases; nucleotides not matched to a gene: 5. This chain's CDR3 is CASSPLGTSGSRTGELFF. The CDR3 region has the DNA TGTGCCAGCTCACCACTCGGGACTAGCGGGAGTCGCACCGGGGAGCTGTTTTTT. The variable domain in full, completed from reference TRBV18 and TRBJ2-2, reads NAGVMQNPRHLVRRRGQEARLRCSPMKGHSHVYWYRQLPEEGLKFMVYLQKENIIDESGMPKERFSAEFPKEGPSILRIQQVVRGDSAAYFCASSPLGTSGSRTGELFFGEGSRLTVL.

The chain is built from TRBV3-1 (or the pseudogene TRBV3-2) and TRBJ1-4; D unresolved. The CDR3 is made up of 13 amino acids. CDR1 and CDR2 from the germline V gene are LGHDT and YNNKEL (reference sequence). V was pared by 9 bases and J by 8 bases, with 16 bases between. The CDR3 is CASTLSRGEKLFF. In DNA, the CDR3 is TGTGCCAGTACCCTCTCAAGAGGAGAAAAACTGTTTTTT.

This rearrangement joins TRBV15 to TRBJ2-7; D might be TRBD1 (6 bases). In germline, CDR1 is LNHNV, CDR2 YYDKDF (reference sequence). The germline V and J ends were trimmed by 2 bases and 4 bases, with 9 bases remaining between them. This CDR3 region has 13 residues. CDR3 loop: CATSRLQGYEQYF. The CDR3 DNA is TGTGCCACCAGCAGACTCCAGGGGTACGAGCAGTACTTC.

The chain is built from TRBV24-1 and TRBJ1-2, with 12 bases that match TRBD1. CDR1 KGHDR and CDR2 SFDVKD come from the germline V gene. The CDR3 sequence is 16 residues long. The V segment lost 4 bases and the J segment 9 bases; nucleotides outside the gene matches: 11. CDR3 region: CATSDPGQGANSRYTF. The CDR3 coding sequence is TGTGCCACCAGTGACCCGGGACAGGGGGCGAATTCGCGCTACACCTTC.

The chain couples TRBV10-3 to TRBJ2-1, with D possibly being TRBD2 (6 bases). CDR3 size: 14 residues. V gave up 0 bases and J gave up 9 bases, with 12 bases separating them. In germline, CDR1 is ENHRY, CDR2 SYGVKD. DNA of the CDR3: TGTGCCATCAGTGAGTCTCTGATGGAGGGTGAGCAGTTCTTC. Amino acid sequence: CAISESLMEGEQFF.

The V gene is TRBV4-2, the J gene TRBJ1-2, with D unresolved. The CDR3 runs to 16 residues. V was clipped by 0 bases and J by 3 bases, with 14 bases between them. The germline CDR1 and CDR2 sequences are LGHNA and YNFKEQ. CDR3 in DNA: TGTGCCAGCAGCCAAGATGAGGGTCGGGCCGACTATGGCTACACCTTC. This codes for CASSQDEGRADYGYTF.

This rearrangement joins TRBV11-2 to TRBJ2-2; D gene uncertain. Deletions cut 2 bases from V and 8 bases from J, with 9 bases between. The CDR3 runs to 13 residues. Germline-derived CDR1 and CDR2 are SGHAT and FQNNGV. The CDR3 DNA follows: TGTGCCAGCAGCTTAATTAGAAATGGGGAGCTGTTTTTT. Encoded protein: CASSLIRNGELFF.

The chain couples TRBV11-2 to TRBJ2-2; TRBD1 aligns across 8 bases. This CDR3 has 15 amino acids. V trimming: 1 base; J trimming: 4 bases; junction bases outside the gene matches: 2. The germline V gene encodes CDR1 SGHAT and CDR2 FQNNGV. CDR3 DNA: TGTGCCAGCAGCTTAGGACAGGGGATCACCGGGGAGCTGTTTTTT. This translates into CASSLGQGITGELFF.

The J gene is TRBJ2-3, the V gene TRBV12-5, with D possibly being TRBD2 (5 bases). Germline V gene sequence: CDR1 LGHNT, CDR2 FRNRAP. Trimming pared 2 bases from V and 5 bases from J, leaving 5 bases between. The CDR3 consists of 12 residues. In DNA, the CDR3 is TGTGCTAGTGGTTTGCGGGAAGATACGCAGTATTTT. It yields the protein CASGLREDTQYF.

The chain is built from TRBV27 and TRBJ1-6; D is ambiguous. The CDR3 extends over 13 amino acids. Trimming stripped 8 bases from V and 10 bases from J, with 15 bases between. Germline CDR1 and CDR2: MNHEY and SMNVEV (reference sequence). Here the CDR3 DNA reads TGTGCCAGCTCATACCAACCTAAATCACCCCTCCACTTT. It yields the protein CASSYQPKSPLHF.